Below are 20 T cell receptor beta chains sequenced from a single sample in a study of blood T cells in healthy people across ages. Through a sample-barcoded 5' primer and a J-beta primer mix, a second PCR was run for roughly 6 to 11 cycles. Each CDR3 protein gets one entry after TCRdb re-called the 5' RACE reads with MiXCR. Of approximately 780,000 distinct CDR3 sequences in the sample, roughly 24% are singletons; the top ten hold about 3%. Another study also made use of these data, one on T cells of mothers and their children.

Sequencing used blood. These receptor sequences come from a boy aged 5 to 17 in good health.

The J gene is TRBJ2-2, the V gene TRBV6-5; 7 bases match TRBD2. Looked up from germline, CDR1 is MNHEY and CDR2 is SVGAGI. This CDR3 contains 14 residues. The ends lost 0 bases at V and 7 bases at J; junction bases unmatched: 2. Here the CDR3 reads CASSYSRDYGELFF. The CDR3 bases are TGTGCCAGCAGTTACTCGAGGGACTACGGGGAGCTGTTTTTT.

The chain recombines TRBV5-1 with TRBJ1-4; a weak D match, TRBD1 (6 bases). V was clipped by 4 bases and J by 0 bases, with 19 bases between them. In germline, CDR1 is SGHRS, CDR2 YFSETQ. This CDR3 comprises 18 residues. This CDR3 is CASSQDPGGVATNEKLFF. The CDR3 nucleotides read TGCGCCAGCAGCCAGGACCCCGGGGGCGTCGCAACTAATGAAAAACTGTTTTTT.

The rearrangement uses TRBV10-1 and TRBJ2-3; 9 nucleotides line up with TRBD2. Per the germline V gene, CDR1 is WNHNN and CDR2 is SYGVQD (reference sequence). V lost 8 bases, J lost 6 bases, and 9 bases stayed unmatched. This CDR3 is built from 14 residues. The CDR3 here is CASSPRGGSDTQYF. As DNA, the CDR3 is TGCGCCAGCTCTCCGCGGGGGGGTTCTGATACGCAGTATTTT.

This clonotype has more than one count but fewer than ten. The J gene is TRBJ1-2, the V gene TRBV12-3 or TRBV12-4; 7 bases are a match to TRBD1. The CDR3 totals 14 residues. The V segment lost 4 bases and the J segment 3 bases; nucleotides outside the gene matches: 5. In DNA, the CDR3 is TGTGCCAGCAGTTCCAACACAGGGGACTATGGCTACACCTTC. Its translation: CASSSNTGDYGYTF.

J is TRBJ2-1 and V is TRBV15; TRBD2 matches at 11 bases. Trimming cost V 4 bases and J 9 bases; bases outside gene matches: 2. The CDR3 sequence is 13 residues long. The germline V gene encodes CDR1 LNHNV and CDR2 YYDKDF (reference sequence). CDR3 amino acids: CATSTGTSGEQFF. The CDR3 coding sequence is TGTGCCACCAGCACTGGGACTAGCGGTGAGCAGTTCTTC.

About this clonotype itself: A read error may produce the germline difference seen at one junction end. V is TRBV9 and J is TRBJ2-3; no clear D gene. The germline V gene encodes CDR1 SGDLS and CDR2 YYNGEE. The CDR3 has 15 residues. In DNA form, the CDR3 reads TGTGTCAGCAGCGTAGATGGCAGCCTCACAGATACGCAGTATTTT. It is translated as CVSSVDGSLTDTQYF.

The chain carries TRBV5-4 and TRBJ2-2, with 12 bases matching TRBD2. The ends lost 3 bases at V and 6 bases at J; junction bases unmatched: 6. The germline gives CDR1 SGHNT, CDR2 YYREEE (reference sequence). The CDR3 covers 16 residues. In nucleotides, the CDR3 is TGTGCCAGCAGCTGGGTCACTAGCGGGGGGCCCGGGGAGCTGTTTTTT. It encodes CASSWVTSGGPGELFF.

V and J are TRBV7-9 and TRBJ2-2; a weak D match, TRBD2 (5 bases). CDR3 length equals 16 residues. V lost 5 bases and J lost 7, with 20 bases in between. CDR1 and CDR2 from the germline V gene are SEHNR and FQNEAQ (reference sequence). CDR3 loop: CASSPPVMREDGELFF. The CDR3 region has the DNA TGTGCCAGCAGCCCACCCGTGATGAGGGAAGACGGGGAGCTGTTTTTT. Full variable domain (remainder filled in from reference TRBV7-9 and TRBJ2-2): DTGVSQNPRHKITKRGQNVTFRCDPISEHNRLYWYRQTLGQGPEFLTYFQNEAQLEKSRLLSDRFSAERPKGSFSTLEIQRTEQGDSAMYLCASSPPVMREDGELFFGEGSRLTVL.

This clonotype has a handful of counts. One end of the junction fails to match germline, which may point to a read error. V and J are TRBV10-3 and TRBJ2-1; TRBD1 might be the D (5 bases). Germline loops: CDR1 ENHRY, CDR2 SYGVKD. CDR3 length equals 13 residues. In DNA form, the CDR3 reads TGTGCCATCAGTGAGTCAGGGAAGGGGTCGGAGTACTTC. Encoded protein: CAISESGKGSEYF.

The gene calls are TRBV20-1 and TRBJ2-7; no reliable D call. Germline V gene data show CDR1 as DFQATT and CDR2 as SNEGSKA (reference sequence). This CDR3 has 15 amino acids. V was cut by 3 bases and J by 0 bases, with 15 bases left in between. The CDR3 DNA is TGCAGTGCTAGGACCACCGGGCCAATCTCCTACGAGCAGTACTTC. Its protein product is CSARTTGPISYEQYF.

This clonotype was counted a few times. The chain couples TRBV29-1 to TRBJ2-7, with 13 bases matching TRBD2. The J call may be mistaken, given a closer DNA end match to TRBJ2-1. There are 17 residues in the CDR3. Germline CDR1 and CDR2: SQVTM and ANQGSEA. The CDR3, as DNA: TGCAGCGTTGTAGGGACTAGCGGGGAGAACTCCTACAATGAGCAGTTCTTC. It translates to CSVVGTSGENSYNEQFF.

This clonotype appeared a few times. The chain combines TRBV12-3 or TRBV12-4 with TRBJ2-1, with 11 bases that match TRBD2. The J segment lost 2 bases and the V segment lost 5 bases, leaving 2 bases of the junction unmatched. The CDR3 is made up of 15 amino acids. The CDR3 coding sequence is TGTGCCAGCAGTAATAGCGGGGGGGCCTACAATGAGCAGTTCTTC. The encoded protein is CASSNSGGAYNEQFF.

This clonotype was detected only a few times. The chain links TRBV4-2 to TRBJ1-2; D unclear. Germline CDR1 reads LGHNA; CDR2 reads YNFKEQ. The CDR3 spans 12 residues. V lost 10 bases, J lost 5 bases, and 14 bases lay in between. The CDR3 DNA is TGTGCCACCGGACCGGCGGGGTATGGCTACACCTTC. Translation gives CATGPAGYGYTF.

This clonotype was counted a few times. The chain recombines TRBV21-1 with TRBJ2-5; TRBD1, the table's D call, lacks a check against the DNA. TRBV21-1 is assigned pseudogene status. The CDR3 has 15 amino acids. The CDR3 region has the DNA TGTGCCAGCAGCAAAGATACAGGGGGGGAAGAGACCCAGTACTTC. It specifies CASSKDTGGEETQYF.

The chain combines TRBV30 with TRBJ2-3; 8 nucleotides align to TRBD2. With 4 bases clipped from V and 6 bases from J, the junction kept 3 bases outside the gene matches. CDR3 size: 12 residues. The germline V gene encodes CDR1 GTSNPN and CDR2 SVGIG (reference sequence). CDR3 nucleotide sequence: TGTGCCTGGACTAGCGGGCTGGATACGCAGTATTTT. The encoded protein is CAWTSGLDTQYF. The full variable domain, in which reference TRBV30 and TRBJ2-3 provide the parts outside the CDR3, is SQTIHQWPATLVQPVGSPLSLECTVEGTSNPNLYWYRQAAGRGLQLLFYSVGIGQISSEVPQNLSASRPQDRQFILSSKKLLLSDSGFYLCAWTSGLDTQYFGPGTRLTVL.

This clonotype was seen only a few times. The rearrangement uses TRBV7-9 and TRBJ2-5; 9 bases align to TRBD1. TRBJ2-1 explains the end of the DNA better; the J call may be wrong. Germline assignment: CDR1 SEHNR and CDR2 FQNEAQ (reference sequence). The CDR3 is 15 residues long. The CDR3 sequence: CASIHRDRAYNEQFF. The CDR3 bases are TGTGCCAGCATCCACCGGGACAGGGCCTACAATGAGCAGTTCTTC.

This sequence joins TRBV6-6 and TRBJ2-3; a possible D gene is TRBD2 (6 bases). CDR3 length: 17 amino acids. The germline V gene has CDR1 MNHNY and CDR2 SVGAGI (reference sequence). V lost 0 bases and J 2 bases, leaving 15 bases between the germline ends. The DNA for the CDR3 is TGTGCCAGCAGTTACTCTGGAGAGGCGGGGATCACAGATACGCAGTATTTT. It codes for CASSYSGEAGITDTQYF.

The CDR3 spells CASSQKARGHITGELFF. The CDR3 nucleotides are TGCGCCAGCAGCCAAAAAGCCAGGGGGCACATCACCGGGGAGCTGTTTTTT. This chain links TRBV4-1 with TRBJ2-2; 8 positions match TRBD1. CDR3 length equals 17 residues. V shed 2 bases, J shed 4 bases, and the junction held 9 bases outside the gene matches. Germline V gene lookup returns CDR1 MGHRA and CDR2 YSYEKL.

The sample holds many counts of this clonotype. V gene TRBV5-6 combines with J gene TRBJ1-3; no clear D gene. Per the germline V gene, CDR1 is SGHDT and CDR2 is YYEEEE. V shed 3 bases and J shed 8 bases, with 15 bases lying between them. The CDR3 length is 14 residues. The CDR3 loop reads CASSSTRRSDTIYF. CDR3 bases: TGTGCCAGCAGCTCGACACGTCGCTCGGACACCATATATTTT. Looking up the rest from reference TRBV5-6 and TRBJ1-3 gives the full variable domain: DAGVTQSPTHLIKTRGQQVTLRCSPKSGHDTVSWYQQALGQGPQFIFQYYEEEERQRGNFPDRFSGHQFPNYSSELNVNALLLGDSALYLCASSSTRRSDTIYFGEGSWLTVV.

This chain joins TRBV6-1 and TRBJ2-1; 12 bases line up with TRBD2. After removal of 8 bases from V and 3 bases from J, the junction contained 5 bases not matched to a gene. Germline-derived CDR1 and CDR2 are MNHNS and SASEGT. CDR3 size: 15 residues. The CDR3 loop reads CASLLAGGIYNEQFF. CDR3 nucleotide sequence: TGTGCCAGCCTACTAGCGGGAGGAATCTACAATGAGCAGTTCTTC.